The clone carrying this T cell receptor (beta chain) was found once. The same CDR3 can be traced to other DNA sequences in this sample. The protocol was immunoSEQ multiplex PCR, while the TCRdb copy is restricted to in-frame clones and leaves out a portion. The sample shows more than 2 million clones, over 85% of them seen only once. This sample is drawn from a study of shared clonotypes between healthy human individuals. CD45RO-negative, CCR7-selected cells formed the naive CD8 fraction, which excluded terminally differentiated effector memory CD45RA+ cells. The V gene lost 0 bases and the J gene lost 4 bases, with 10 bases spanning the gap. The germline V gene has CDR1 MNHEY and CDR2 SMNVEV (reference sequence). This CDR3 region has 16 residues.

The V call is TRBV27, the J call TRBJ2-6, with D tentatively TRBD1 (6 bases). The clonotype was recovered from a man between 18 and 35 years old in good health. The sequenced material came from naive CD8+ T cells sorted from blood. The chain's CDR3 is CASSLSPGVGANVLTF. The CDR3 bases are TGTGCCAGCAGTTTATCCCCAGGGGTCGGGGCCAACGTCCTGACTTTC.